The 17 T cell receptor beta chains in this list originate from one sample, sequenced in a study of cytomegalovirus exposure and HLA in healthy donors. Measured with immunoSEQ multiplex PCR; TCRdb has only the in-frame clones, and not every one. The profile shows 90,000 or so clones, around 85% of them singletons. The sequenced sample consisted of PBMCs. All receptors come from a man aged 18 to 29 in good health and CMV-seropositive.

The V call is TRBV5-6, the J call TRBJ2-1, with D perhaps matching TRBD2 (6 bases). The CDR3 has 16 residues. Germline CDR1 is SGHDT and CDR2 is YYEEEE. V was shortened by 0 bases and J by 2 bases, with 12 bases between the two germline ends. The CDR3 loop is CASSLDKRAPYNEQFF. The CDR3 DNA is TGTGCCAGCAGCTTGGATAAGCGGGCCCCCTACAATGAGCAGTTCTTC.

The V gene is TRBV7-9, the J gene TRBJ2-2; possible D gene TRBD2, 6 bases. CDR1 SEHNR and CDR2 FQNEAQ come from the germline V gene (reference sequence). V lost 5 bases and J 7 bases, leaving 11 bases between the germline ends. This CDR3 region has 13 residues. The CDR3 protein is CASSREYGGELFF. The CDR3 DNA is TGTGCCAGCAGCCGGGAGTACGGCGGGGAGCTGTTTTTT.

This clone was observed a handful of times. The rearrangement uses TRBV18 and TRBJ2-3; 9 bases agree with TRBD2. CDR1 is KGHSH, CDR2 LQKENI, per germline. V was pared by 6 bases and J by 1 base, with 5 bases of the junction left unmatched. CDR3 size: 15 residues. The CDR3 nucleotides read TGTGCCAGCTCGCGGACTAGCGACCGCACAGATACGCAGTATTTT. It translates to CASSRTSDRTDTQYF.

This clone was picked up many times. This chain joins TRBV10-1 and TRBJ1-5; 11 bases are shared with TRBD1. Germline V gene lookup returns CDR1 WNHNN and CDR2 SYGVQD (reference sequence). CDR3 length: 15 residues. V was clipped by 6 bases and J by 4 bases; unmatched bases: 5. CDR3 amino acids: CASRLGQGVNQPQHF. CDR3 nucleotides: TGCGCCAGCAGACTGGGACAGGGGGTAAATCAGCCCCAGCATTTT.

V is TRBV10-3 and J is TRBJ1-4; 9 bases align to TRBD1. V lost 9 bases to trimming and J lost 6 bases; unmatched junction nucleotides: 5. CDR1 and CDR2 from the germline V gene are ENHRY and SYGVKD. This CDR3 spans 13 amino acids. The CDR3 DNA is TGTGCCATTAACCGGGACAGGGATGAAAAACTGTTTTTT. Its translation is CAINRDRDEKLFF.

The chain employs TRBV2 and TRBJ2-3; weak D call: TRBD2 (6 bases). The germline gives CDR1 SNHLY, CDR2 FYNNEI. This CDR3 region has 14 residues. V lost 6 bases and J 1 base, leaving 11 bases between the germline ends. CDR3 region: CASRGGLGTDTQYF. The CDR3 DNA reads TGTGCCAGCAGGGGGGGATTGGGCACAGATACGCAGTATTTT.

This sequence joins TRBV7-9 and TRBJ1-2, with D perhaps TRBD1 (6 bases). V dropped 5 bases and J dropped 0 bases, with 16 bases sitting between them. This CDR3 is built from 16 residues. In germline, CDR1 is SEHNR, CDR2 FQNEAQ (reference sequence). Written as DNA, the CDR3 is TGTGCCAGCAGCGCTATCCTCAGGGGCACTAACTATGGCTACACCTTC. It yields the protein CASSAILRGTNYGYTF.

J is TRBJ1-1 and V is TRBV27; a possible D gene is TRBD1 (5 bases). Trimming cost V 4 bases and J 1 base, with 22 bases left between them. CDR3 length: 18 amino acids. The germline gives CDR1 MNHEY, CDR2 SMNVEV (reference sequence). In DNA, the CDR3 is TGTGCCAGCAGTTACGGGTACCCAGGGTACTGGGGGAACACTGAAGCTTTCTTT. It specifies CASSYGYPGYWGNTEAFF.

The genes are TRBV2 and TRBJ1-5; TRBD1 might be the D (6 bases). V was trimmed by 3 bases and J by 7 bases, leaving 13 bases between them. Looked up from germline, CDR1 is SNHLY and CDR2 is FYNNEI. This CDR3 region has 14 residues. The CDR3 DNA reads TGTGCCAGCAGTGATGGGACAATAGGGCAGCCCCAGCATTTT. Amino acids: CASSDGTIGQPQHF.

The rearrangement uses TRBV6-4 and TRBJ2-3; no firm D call. CDR1 and CDR2 from the germline V gene are MRHNA and SNTAGT. V was shortened by 3 bases and J by 6 bases, with 13 bases between the two germline ends. The CDR3 extends over 14 amino acids. In nucleotides, the CDR3 is TGTGCCAGCAGTGAAATCGGATCGACTGATACGCAGTATTTT. Translating gives CASSEIGSTDTQYF.

J is TRBJ2-1 and V is TRBV7-2; D is possibly TRBD2 (5 bases). Trimming pared 1 base from V and 10 bases from J, leaving 11 bases between. Germline CDR1 reads SGHTA; CDR2 reads FQGNSA. This CDR3 region has 13 residues. The CDR3 coding sequence is TGTGCCAGCAGCTTAGTCATCCAGCGGGAGCAGTTCTTC. It translates to CASSLVIQREQFF.

The rearrangement links TRBV7-9 to TRBJ2-5; TRBD2 is a possible D gene (6 bases). This CDR3 has 16 amino acids. Trimming cost V 3 bases and J 5 bases, with 19 bases left between them. Germline V CDR1 and CDR2: SEHNR, FQNEAQ (reference sequence). The CDR3, as DNA: TGTGCCAGCAGCTTTGACCCTCGTGGGGAGGCGGAGACCCAGTACTTC. Translation gives CASSFDPRGEAETQYF.

The rearrangement links TRBV7-8 to TRBJ2-3; 8 bases are shared with TRBD2. The CDR3 is 18 residues long. V shed 3 bases, J shed 1 base, and the junction held 12 bases outside the gene matches. Germline V gene sequence: CDR1 SGHVS, CDR2 FQNEAQ. The CDR3 loop is CASSFGPRSGSRTDTQYF. Here the CDR3 DNA reads TGTGCCAGCAGCTTCGGACCCCGGAGCGGGAGTCGCACAGATACGCAGTATTTT. Drawing the rest from reference TRBV7-8 and TRBJ2-3, the complete variable domain is GAGVSQSPRYKVAKRGQDVALRCDPISGHVSLFWYQQALGQGPEFLTYFQNEAQLDKSGLPSDRFFAERPEGSVSTLKIQRTQQEDSAVYLCASSFGPRSGSRTDTQYFGPGTRLTVL.

This clone was found a few times. The chain joins TRBV5-4 to TRBJ1-2; TRBD1 agrees at 7 bases. Germline CDR1 is SGHNT and CDR2 is YYREEE (reference sequence). The junction had 10 bases not matched to a gene; V was cut back by 0 bases and J by 8 bases. The CDR3 spans 15 residues. CDR3 nucleotide sequence: TGTGCCAGCAGCTTGGGACAGGGTGGATTGGAGGGCTACACCTTC. This sequence encodes CASSLGQGGLEGYTF.

This rearrangement joins TRBV28 to TRBJ1-2, with 7 bases fitting TRBD1. The V gene end was trimmed by 5 bases and the J gene end by 10 bases; junction bases not matched to a gene: 7. Germline CDR1 MDHEN, CDR2 SYDVKM. The CDR3 consists of 12 residues. DNA of the CDR3: TGTGCCAGCAGTGCCCGACAGGGTTACTACACCTTC. Protein sequence: CASSARQGYYTF.

The chain uses TRBV10-2 and TRBJ2-7, with D possibly TRBD1 on 6 matching bases. The CDR3 totals 13 residues. The germline V and J ends were trimmed by 11 bases and 5 bases, with 19 bases remaining between them. The germline V gene encodes CDR1 WSHSY and CDR2 SAAADI. CDR3 sequence (DNA): TGCGCCTCTATGGGAATACAGGGCCACGAGCAGTACTTC. As protein: CASMGIQGHEQYF.

The genes are TRBV7-9 and TRBJ1-1; perhaps TRBD1 as D (5 bases). Trimming removed 2 bases at V and 0 bases at J, with 7 bases between. CDR1 is SEHNR, CDR2 FQNEAQ, per germline (reference sequence). The CDR3 runs to 14 residues. This CDR3 reads CASSLPGMNTEAFF. As DNA, the CDR3 is TGTGCCAGCAGCTTACCAGGGATGAACACTGAAGCTTTCTTT.